Below are 27 T cell receptor beta chains sequenced from a single sample in a study of T cell clones after liver transplantation. Sequenced by immunoSEQ multiplex PCR; TCRdb stores in-frame clones only, minus some. The data show more than 20,000 clones, around 93% seen once. The source material was CD8+ T cells from blood, sampled less than 28 months after liver transplant. The receptors derive from a human patient who received a liver transplant. Certain T cells may be donor cells from the graft.

Points on this clone: This sample also contains other DNA sequences that code for the same CDR3. The gene calls are TRBV9 and TRBJ2-7; unclear D gene. V was pared by 4 bases and J by 2 bases, with 13 bases between. The CDR3 is 14 residues long. Germline assignment: CDR1 SGDLS and CDR2 YYNGEE. CDR3 region: CASSPTGFPYEQYF. The CDR3 nucleotides read TGTGCCAGCAGCCCCACCGGTTTCCCCTACGAGCAGTACTTC.

The V gene is TRBV15, the J gene TRBJ2-7; TRBD2 agrees at 9 bases. The V gene's germline CDR1 is LNHNV and CDR2 YYDKDF (reference sequence). V lost 8 bases and J lost 7; bases outside the gene matches: 15. The CDR3 runs to 15 residues. CDR3 nucleotides: TGTGCCACCGCGGGAGGGGACGACGGTTCGTGGGAGCAGTACTTC. Translation: CATAGGDDGSWEQYF.

The chain is built from TRBV10-2 and TRBJ1-5, with D perhaps TRBD1 (6 bases). CDR1 WSHSY and CDR2 SAAADI come from the germline V gene. Trimming pared 8 bases from V and 7 bases from J, leaving 24 bases between. CDR3 length equals 16 residues. CDR3 bases: TGCGCCAGCGCGGGGGGGTTACAGGGTTTACGCCAGCCCCAGCATTTT. Encoded protein: CASAGGLQGLRQPQHF.

This chain connects TRBV27 to TRBJ2-7, with a tentative D call TRBD2 (6 bases). Trimming cost V 8 bases and J 6 bases, with 17 bases left between them. CDR1 is MNHEY and CDR2 is SMNVEV in the germline V gene (reference sequence). The CDR3 contains 13 residues. The CDR3 spells CASGYREEGEQYF. The CDR3 region has the DNA TGTGCCAGCGGATATAGAGAGGAGGGCGAGCAGTACTTC.

The chain is built from TRBV28 and TRBJ2-7; tentative D call: TRBD2 (6 bases). The CDR3 is 14 residues long. Per the germline V gene, CDR1 is MDHEN and CDR2 is SYDVKM. Trimming removed 2 bases from V and 3 bases from J, with 11 bases in between. This chain's CDR3 is CASSLPGLNYEQYF. CDR3 bases: TGTGCCAGCAGTTTACCGGGACTTAACTACGAGCAGTACTTC.

V and J are TRBV7-3 and TRBJ2-1, with D perhaps TRBD1 or TRBD2 (6 bases each). V dropped 0 bases and J dropped 9 bases, with 15 bases sitting between them. Germline CDR1 is SGHTA and CDR2 is FQGTGA. The CDR3 runs 15 residues. The CDR3 sequence: CASSLTPGAVAEQFF. The CDR3, as DNA: TGTGCCAGCAGCTTAACCCCGGGGGCGGTCGCTGAGCAGTTCTTC.

The CDR3 here is CASSQGRDREREQYF. The CDR3 DNA sequence: TGCGCCAGCAGCCAAGGACGCGACAGGGAAAGGGAGCAGTACTTC. V gene TRBV4-1 combines with J gene TRBJ2-5; 7 bases fit TRBD1. CDR3 length: 15 residues. After removal of 1 base from V and 11 bases from J, the junction contained 13 bases not matched to a gene. Germline values: CDR1 MGHRA, CDR2 YSYEKL.

The gene calls are TRBV6-5 and TRBJ1-3; no firm D call. Germline-derived CDR1 and CDR2 are MNHEY and SVGAGI. Trimming cost V 5 bases and J 0 bases, with 11 bases left between them. This CDR3 region has 15 residues. CDR3 bases: TGTGCCAGCAGTATTGCCGCCACCTCTGGAAACACCATATATTTT. It is translated as CASSIAATSGNTIYF.

The chain joins TRBV7-3 to TRBJ2-5; unclear D gene. Per germline, CDR1 SGHTA and CDR2 FQGTGA. Trimming took 5 bases from V and 5 from J, leaving 15 bases between them. The CDR3 spans 14 residues. CDR3 residues: CASSPHGGVETQYF. CDR3 in DNA: TGTGCCAGCAGCCCGCACGGCGGTGTGGAGACCCAGTACTTC.

This clone was picked up one time. The chain links TRBV5-1 to TRBJ1-3; 9 nucleotides align to TRBD1. The CDR3 totals 16 residues. Germline lookup yields CDR1 SGHRS and CDR2 YFSETQ. J was trimmed by 2 bases and V by 0 bases; bases with no gene match: 3. This CDR3 is CASSLAGTGPGNTIYF. The CDR3 bases are TGCGCCAGCAGCTTGGCCGGGACAGGGCCTGGAAACACCATATATTTT. The complete variable domain, with remaining parts taken from reference TRBV5-1 and TRBJ1-3, reads KAGVTQTPRYLIKTRGQQVTLSCSPISGHRSVSWYQQTPGQGLQFLFEYFSETQRNKGNFPGRFSGRQFSNSRSEMNVSTLELGDSALYLCASSLAGTGPGNTIYFGEGSWLTVV.

This clone was found a few times. Within the sample, other DNA sequences also encode this same CDR3. The V gene is TRBV7-3, the J gene TRBJ2-7, with D unclear. Germline loops: CDR1 SGHTA, CDR2 FQGTGA. The CDR3 is 13 amino acids. V was cut by 2 bases and J by 3 bases, with 8 bases left in between. The CDR3 here is CASSLGPNYEQYF. The CDR3 coding sequence is TGTGCCAGCAGCTTAGGACCCAACTACGAGCAGTACTTC.

The chain links TRBV4-1 to TRBJ2-1, with 9 bases identical to TRBD1. Per germline, CDR1 MGHRA and CDR2 YSYEKL. With V trimmed by 2 bases and J by 0 bases, 8 bases remained unmatched. The CDR3 covers 18 residues. The CDR3 bases are TGCGCCAGCAGCCAACCGGACAGGGGCTCATTCTCCTACAATGAGCAGTTCTTC. Its translation: CASSQPDRGSFSYNEQFF.

The chain has TRBV21-1 and TRBJ1-4; the DNA was not compared with TRBD1, the D call given in the table. TRBV21-1 is annotated as a pseudogene. This CDR3 has 14 residues. The CDR3 protein is CASSTRQGREKLFF. CDR3 bases: TGTGCCAGCAGCACTCGACAGGGTCGAGAAAAACTGTTTTTT.

The rearrangement links TRBV25-1 to TRBJ2-3; D is undetermined. Germline V gives CDR1 MGHDK, CDR2 SYGVNS. The CDR3 has 15 residues. V lost 0 bases to trimming and J lost 2 bases, with 9 bases between them. Here the CDR3 reads CASSEYDVITDTQYF. CDR3 nucleotides: TGTGCCAGCAGTGAATACGATGTAATCACAGATACGCAGTATTTT. Full variable domain (remainder filled in from reference TRBV25-1 and TRBJ2-3): EADIYQTPRYLVIGTGKKITLECSQTMGHDKMYWYQQDPGMELHLIHYSYGVNSTEKGDLSSESTVSRIRTEHFPLTLESARPSHTSQYLCASSEYDVITDTQYFGPGTRLTVL.

This clone has a single count. The CDR3 DNA follows: TGTGCCAGCAGCAAGGACAGGGGTGTGGCCAACGTCCTGACTTTC. Amino acids: CASSKDRGVANVLTF. The rearrangement joins TRBV9 to TRBJ2-6; 9 bases are shared with TRBD1. The CDR3 consists of 15 residues. Germline lookup yields CDR1 SGDLS and CDR2 YYNGEE. With V trimmed by 4 bases and J by 6 bases, 5 bases remained unmatched. The whole variable domain, filled in from reference TRBV9 and TRBJ2-6, reads DSGVTQTPKHLITATGQRVTLRCSPRSGDLSVYWYQQSLDQGLQFLIQYYNGEERAKGNILERFSAQQFPDLHSELNLSSLELGDSALYFCASSKDRGVANVLTFGAGSRLTVL.

The V and J genes are TRBV27 and TRBJ2-5; tentative D call: TRBD2 (7 bases). The CDR3 sequence is 15 residues long. CDR1 and CDR2 from the germline V gene are MNHEY and SMNVEV (reference sequence). Trimming took off 8 bases at V and 5 bases at J, with 21 bases between the two ends. In DNA form, the CDR3 reads TGTGCCAGCTCTACGGGGGGCCCCAAGTTGGAGACCCAGTACTTC. It yields the protein CASSTGGPKLETQYF.

The genes are TRBV7-8 and TRBJ2-7; 7 bases map to TRBD2. Germline V CDR1 and CDR2: SGHVS, FQNEAQ. The CDR3 runs 14 residues. The J segment lost 7 bases and the V segment lost 7 bases, leaving 13 bases of the junction unmatched. Here the CDR3 DNA reads TGTGCCAGCACCGTAGGGAGGGCGCCGAAAGAGCAGTACTTC. Translation: CASTVGRAPKEQYF.

This clone was seen only a few times. V usage is TRBV19 and J usage is TRBJ2-7; 11 bases line up with TRBD2. In germline, CDR1 is LNHDA, CDR2 SQIVND (reference sequence). This CDR3 comprises 15 residues. V lost 2 bases and J lost 4; bases outside the gene matches: 4. CDR3 amino acids: CASSIILAGGYEQYF. The CDR3 nucleotides are TGTGCCAGTAGTATAATCCTAGCGGGAGGATACGAGCAGTACTTC.

The CDR3 reads CASSESLDRHYGYTF. The CDR3 bases are TGTGCCAGCAGTGAGTCTTTGGACAGACACTATGGCTACACCTTC. The V gene is TRBV2, the J gene TRBJ1-2; tentative D call: TRBD1 (6 bases). CDR1 and CDR2 from the germline V gene are SNHLY and FYNNEI. The ends were cut back, 3 bases at V and 3 bases at J, with 14 bases in the middle. The CDR3 is made up of 15 amino acids.

The chain links TRBV27 to TRBJ2-3, with 10 bases matching TRBD2. Germline CDR1 MNHEY, CDR2 SMNVEV (reference sequence). The length of the CDR3 is 16 residues. V shed 7 bases and J 4 bases; nucleotides not matched to a gene: 11. This chain's CDR3 is CASTKRGLAVADTQYF. CDR3 DNA sequence: TGTGCCAGCACCAAACGAGGACTAGCGGTGGCAGATACGCAGTATTTT.

The V call is TRBV11-3, the J call TRBJ2-7; D gene uncertain. Germline CDR1 SGHNT, CDR2 YENEEA. The V gene lost 0 bases and the J gene lost 2 bases, with 20 bases spanning the gap. The CDR3 runs 18 residues. Here the CDR3 reads CASSLDRPARNPTYEQYF. For the CDR3, the DNA is TGTGCCAGCAGCTTAGATAGGCCGGCACGGAACCCCACCTACGAGCAGTACTTC.

The chain combines TRBV5-1 with TRBJ2-3; 10 bases align to TRBD1. V lost 6 bases and J lost 3; bases outside the gene matches: 7. Germline V gives CDR1 SGHRS, CDR2 YFSETQ. The CDR3 is 15 amino acids. The CDR3: CASKIPGQGTDTQYF. The CDR3 DNA follows: TGCGCCAGCAAGATCCCGGGACAGGGGACAGATACGCAGTATTTT.

This chain uses TRBV19 with TRBJ2-1; D call uncertain. The germline gives CDR1 LNHDA, CDR2 SQIVND (reference sequence). The V and J ends lost 4 bases and 1 base respectively, with 5 bases between them. This CDR3 comprises 13 residues. The CDR3 sequence is CASSSGSYNEQFF. The CDR3 DNA follows: TGTGCCAGTAGTAGTGGGTCCTACAATGAGCAGTTCTTC. Filled out from reference TRBV19 and TRBJ2-1, the complete variable domain reads DGGITQSPKYLFRKEGQNVTLSCEQNLNHDAMYWYRQDPGQGLRLIYYSQIVNDFQKGDIAEGYSVSREKKESFPLTVTSAQKNPTAFYLCASSSGSYNEQFFGPGTRLTVL.

The chain carries TRBV27 and TRBJ2-1, with 9 bases fitting TRBD2. CDR1 is MNHEY and CDR2 is SMNVEV in the germline V gene (reference sequence). V was pared by 5 bases and J by 2 bases, with 13 bases of the junction left unmatched. This CDR3 comprises 18 residues. The CDR3 spells CASSPRGSGGLTYNEQFF. DNA for the CDR3: TGTGCCAGCAGTCCTCGAGGTAGCGGGGGTCTAACCTACAATGAGCAGTTCTTC.

The chain has TRBV4-1 and TRBJ2-1, with 8 bases fitting TRBD1. The V gene end was trimmed by 1 base and the J gene end by 8 bases; junction bases not matched to a gene: 7. This CDR3 is 15 amino acids long. Germline V CDR1 and CDR2: MGHRA, YSYEKL. This CDR3 is CASSQGQGASDEQFF. CDR3 in DNA: TGCGCCAGCAGCCAAGGGCAGGGGGCTAGTGATGAGCAGTTCTTC.

V usage is TRBV28 and J usage is TRBJ2-7; D might be TRBD1 or TRBD2, each matching 5 bases. Germline values: CDR1 MDHEN, CDR2 SYDVKM. V was pared by 5 bases and J by 2 bases, with 13 bases between. There are 14 residues in the CDR3. Written as DNA, the CDR3 is TGTGCCAGCAGTGGAAGGGGACCGACCTACGAGCAGTACTTC. Protein product: CASSGRGPTYEQYF.

The chain recombines TRBV4-3 with TRBJ1-2; 7 nucleotides agree with TRBD1. V lost 3 bases to trimming and J lost 3 bases; unmatched junction nucleotides: 10. CDR1 and CDR2 (germline): LGHNA, YSLEER. This CDR3 has 16 amino acids. CDR3 DNA: TGCGCCAGCAGCCACCAATCCGGGACAGCCTACTATGGCTACACCTTC. Protein: CASSHQSGTAYYGYTF.